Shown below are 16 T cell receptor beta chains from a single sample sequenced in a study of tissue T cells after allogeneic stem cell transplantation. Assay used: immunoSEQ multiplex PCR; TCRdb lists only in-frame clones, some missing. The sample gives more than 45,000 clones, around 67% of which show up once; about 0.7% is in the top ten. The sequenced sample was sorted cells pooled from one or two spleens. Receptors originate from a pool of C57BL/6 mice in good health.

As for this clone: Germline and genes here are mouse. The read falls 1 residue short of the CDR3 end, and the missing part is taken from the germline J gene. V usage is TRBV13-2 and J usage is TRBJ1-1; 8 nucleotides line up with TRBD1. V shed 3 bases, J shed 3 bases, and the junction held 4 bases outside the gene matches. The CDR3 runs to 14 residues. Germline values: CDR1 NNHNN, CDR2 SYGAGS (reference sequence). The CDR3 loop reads CASGGQGADTEVFF. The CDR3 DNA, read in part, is TGTGCCAGCGGTGGGCAGGGGGCCGACACAGAAGTCTTC.

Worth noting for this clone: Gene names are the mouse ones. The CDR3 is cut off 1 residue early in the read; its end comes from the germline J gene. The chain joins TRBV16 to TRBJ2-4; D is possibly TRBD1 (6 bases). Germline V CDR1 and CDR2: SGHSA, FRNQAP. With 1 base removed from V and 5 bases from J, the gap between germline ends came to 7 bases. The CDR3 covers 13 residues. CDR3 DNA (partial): TGTGCAAGCAGCTTAGTCAGGGGAAACACCTTGTAC. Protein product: CASSLVRGNTLY. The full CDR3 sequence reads CASSLVRGNTLYF.

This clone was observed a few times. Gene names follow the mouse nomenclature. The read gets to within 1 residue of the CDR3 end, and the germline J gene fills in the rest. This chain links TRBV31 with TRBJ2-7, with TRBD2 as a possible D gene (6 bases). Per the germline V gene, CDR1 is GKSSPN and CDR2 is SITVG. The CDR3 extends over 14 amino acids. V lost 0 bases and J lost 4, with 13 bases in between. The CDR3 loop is CAWSLVGDGYEQYF. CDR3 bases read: TGTGCCTGGAGTCTAGTGGGGGATGGTTATGAACAGTAC.

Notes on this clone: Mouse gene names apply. The covered CDR3 bases are TGTGCTAGCAGTCACGGGACTGGGGGTTATGAACAGTAC. Protein: CASSHGTGGYEQY. The full CDR3 sequence reads CASSHGTGGYEQYF. The chain has TRBV21 and TRBJ2-7; 11 bases are shared with TRBD2. The read falls 1 residue short of the CDR3 end, and the missing part is taken from the germline J gene. TRBV21 is annotated as an ORF whose role is uncertain. J gave up 4 bases and V 3 bases, and 2 bases lay outside the gene matches. The CDR3 length is 14 residues.

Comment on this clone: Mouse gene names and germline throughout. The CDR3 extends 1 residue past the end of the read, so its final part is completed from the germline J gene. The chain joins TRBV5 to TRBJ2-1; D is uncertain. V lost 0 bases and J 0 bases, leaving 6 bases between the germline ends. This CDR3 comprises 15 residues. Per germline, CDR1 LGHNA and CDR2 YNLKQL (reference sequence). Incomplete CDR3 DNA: TGTGCCAGCAGCCAAGAGTCAGATAACTATGCTGAGCAGTTC. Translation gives CASSQESDNYAEQF. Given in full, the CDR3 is CASSQESDNYAEQFF.

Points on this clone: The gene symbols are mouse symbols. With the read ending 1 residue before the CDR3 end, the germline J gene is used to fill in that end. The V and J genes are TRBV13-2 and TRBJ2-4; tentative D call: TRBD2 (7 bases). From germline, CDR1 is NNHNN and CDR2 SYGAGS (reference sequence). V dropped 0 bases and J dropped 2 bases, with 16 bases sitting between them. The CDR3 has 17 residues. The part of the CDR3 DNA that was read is TGTGCCAGCGGTGATGCAGAAGGGGGGCGCAATCAAAACACCTTGTAC. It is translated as CASGDAEGGRNQNTLY. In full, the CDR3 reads CASGDAEGGRNQNTLYF.

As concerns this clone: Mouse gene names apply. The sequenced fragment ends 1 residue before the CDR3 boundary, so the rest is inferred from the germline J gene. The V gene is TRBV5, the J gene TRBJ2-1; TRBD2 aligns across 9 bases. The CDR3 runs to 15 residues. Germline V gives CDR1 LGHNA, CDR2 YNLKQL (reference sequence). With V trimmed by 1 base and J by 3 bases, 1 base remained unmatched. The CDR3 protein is CASSQAGGGYAEQFF. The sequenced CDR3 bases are TGTGCCAGCAGCCAAGCTGGGGGGGGCTATGCTGAGCAGTTC.

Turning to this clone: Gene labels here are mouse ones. CDR3 residues: CASGGDRDNQAPLF. The sequenced CDR3 bases are TGTGCCAGCGGTGGGGACAGGGACAACCAGGCTCCGCTT. The chain joins TRBV13-2 to TRBJ1-5, with 9 bases fitting TRBD1. With the read ending 1 residue before the CDR3 end, the germline J gene is used to fill in that end. The CDR3 extends over 14 amino acids. J lost 2 bases, V lost 3 bases, and 0 bases had no gene match. CDR1 and CDR2 from the germline V gene are NNHNN and SYGAGS (reference sequence).

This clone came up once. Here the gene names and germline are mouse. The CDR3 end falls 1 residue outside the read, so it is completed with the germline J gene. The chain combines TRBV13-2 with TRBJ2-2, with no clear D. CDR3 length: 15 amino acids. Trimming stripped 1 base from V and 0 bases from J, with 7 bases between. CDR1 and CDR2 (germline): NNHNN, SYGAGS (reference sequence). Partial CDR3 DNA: TGTGCCAGCGGTGATAGGGCAGCAAACACCGGGCAGCTCTAC. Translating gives CASGDRAANTGQLY. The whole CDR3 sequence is CASGDRAANTGQLYF.

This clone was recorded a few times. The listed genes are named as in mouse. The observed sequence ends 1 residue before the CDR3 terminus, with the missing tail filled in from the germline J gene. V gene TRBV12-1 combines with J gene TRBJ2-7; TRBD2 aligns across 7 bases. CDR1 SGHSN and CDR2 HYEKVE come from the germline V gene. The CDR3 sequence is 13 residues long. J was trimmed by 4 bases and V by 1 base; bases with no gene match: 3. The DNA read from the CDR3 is TGTGCCAGCTCTCTGACTGGGAGTTATGAACAGTAC. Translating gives CASSLTGSYEQY. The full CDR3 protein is CASSLTGSYEQYF. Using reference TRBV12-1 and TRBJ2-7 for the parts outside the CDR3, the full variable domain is DSGVVQSPRHIIKEKGGRSVLTCIPISGHSNVVWYQQTLGKELKFLIQHYEKVERDKGFLPSRFSVQQFDDYHSEMNMSALELEDSAMYFCASSLTGSYEQYFGPGTRLTVL.

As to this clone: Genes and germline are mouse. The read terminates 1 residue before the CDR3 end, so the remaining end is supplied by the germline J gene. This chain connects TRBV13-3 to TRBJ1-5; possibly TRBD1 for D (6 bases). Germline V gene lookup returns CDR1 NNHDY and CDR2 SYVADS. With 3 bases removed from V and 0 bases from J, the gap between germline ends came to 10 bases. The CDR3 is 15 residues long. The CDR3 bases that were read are TGTGCCAGCAGTGGTGGGACACGTAACAACCAGGCTCCGCTT. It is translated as CASSGGTRNNQAPL. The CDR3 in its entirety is CASSGGTRNNQAPLF.

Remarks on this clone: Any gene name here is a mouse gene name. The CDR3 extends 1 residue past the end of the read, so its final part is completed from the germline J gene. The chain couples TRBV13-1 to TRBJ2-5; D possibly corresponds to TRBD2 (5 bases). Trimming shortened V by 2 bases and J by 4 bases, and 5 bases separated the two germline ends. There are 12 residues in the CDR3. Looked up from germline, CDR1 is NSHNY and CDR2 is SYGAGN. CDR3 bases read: TGTGCCAGCAGTGAGACTGAAGACACCCAGTAC. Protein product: CASSETEDTQY. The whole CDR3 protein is CASSETEDTQYF.

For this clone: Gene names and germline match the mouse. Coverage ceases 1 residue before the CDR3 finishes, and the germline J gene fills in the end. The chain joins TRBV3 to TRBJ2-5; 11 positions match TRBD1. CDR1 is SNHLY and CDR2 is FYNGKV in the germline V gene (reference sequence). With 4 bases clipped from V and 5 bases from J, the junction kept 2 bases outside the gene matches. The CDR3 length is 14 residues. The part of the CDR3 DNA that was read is TGTGCCAGCAGCTCGGGACAGGGGGGAGACACCCAGTAC. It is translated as CASSSGQGGDTQY. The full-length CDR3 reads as CASSSGQGGDTQYF.

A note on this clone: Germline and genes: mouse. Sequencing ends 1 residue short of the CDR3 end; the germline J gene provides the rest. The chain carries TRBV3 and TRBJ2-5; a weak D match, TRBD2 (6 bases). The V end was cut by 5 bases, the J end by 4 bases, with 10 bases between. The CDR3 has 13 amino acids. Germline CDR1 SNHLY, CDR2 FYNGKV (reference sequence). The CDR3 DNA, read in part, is TGTGCCAGCAGCCGGGACTATAAAGACACCCAGTAC. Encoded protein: CASSRDYKDTQY. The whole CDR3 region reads CASSRDYKDTQYF.

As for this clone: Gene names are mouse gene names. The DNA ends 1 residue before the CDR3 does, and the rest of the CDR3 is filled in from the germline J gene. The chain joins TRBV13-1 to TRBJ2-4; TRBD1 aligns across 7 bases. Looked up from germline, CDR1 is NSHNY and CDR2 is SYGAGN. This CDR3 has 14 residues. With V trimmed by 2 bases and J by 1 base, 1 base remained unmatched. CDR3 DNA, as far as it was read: TGTGCCAGCAGTGAAACAGGGGGTCAAAACACCTTGTAC. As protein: CASSETGGQNTLY. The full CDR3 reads CASSETGGQNTLYF.

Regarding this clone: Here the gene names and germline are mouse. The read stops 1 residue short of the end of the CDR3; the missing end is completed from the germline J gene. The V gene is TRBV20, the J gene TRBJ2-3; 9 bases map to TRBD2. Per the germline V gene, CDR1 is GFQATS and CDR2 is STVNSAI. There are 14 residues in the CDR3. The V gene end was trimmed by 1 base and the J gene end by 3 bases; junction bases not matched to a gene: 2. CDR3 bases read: TGTGGTGCTAGGGTTGGGGGGGCAGCAGAAACGCTGTAT. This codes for CGARVGGAAETLY. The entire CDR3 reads CGARVGGAAETLYF.